What follows is one TCR beta chain and its context. The antigen remains unidentified. This record comes from a study of cytomegalovirus exposure and HLA in healthy donors. Study-wide points: Later genetic work tied a missense DCLRE1C variant to beta-chain V and J trimming. A cluster of highly shared sequence variants was likely a sequencing artifact.

The PCR ran on 60 Vbeta and 13 Jbeta primers. Clones were sequenced by immunoSEQ multiplex PCR, and TCRdb holds only the in-frame ones, with some missing. The table has roughly 110,000 clones, around 76% seen once. The CDR3 runs to 16 residues. Germline V gene lookup returns CDR1 SGHVS and CDR2 FQNEAQ. V shed 3 bases and J 0 bases; nucleotides not matched to a gene: 5. The gene calls are TRBV7-8 and TRBJ2-4, with 7 bases aligning to TRBD1. The sequencing input was PBMCs. This sequence originates from a woman aged 50 to 60 in good health and CMV-seropositive. CDR3 in amino acids: CASSLGQTIAKNIQYF. CDR3 nucleotide sequence: TGTGCCAGCAGCTTGGGACAGACTATAGCCAAAAACATTCAGTACTTC.